Sequencing of this T cell receptor (beta chain) was carried out in a study of patients and donors after allogeneic stem cell transplantation. MiXCR, applied by TCRdb to the RT-PCR reads, yields one record per CDR3 protein. The table shows approximately 98,000 distinct CDR3 sequences, with 35% occurring only once. V dropped 3 bases and J dropped 0 bases, with 9 bases sitting between them. Germline values: CDR1 SGHAT, CDR2 FQDESV (reference sequence). The CDR3 length is 15 residues. J is TRBJ1-3 and V is TRBV11-1; D is ambiguous. This TCR derives from a human donor who was either an allogeneic HSCT recipient or a stem cell or donor lymphocyte infusion donor (not recorded which). It is not recorded whose cells these are; they may come from a transplant donor. Specimen: blood, either unsorted or a sorted T cell fraction (not recorded which). CDR3 loop: CASSFDRVSGNTIYF. CDR3 in DNA: TGTGCCAGCAGCTTCGACCGCGTCTCTGGAAACACCATATATTTT.